Following are 22 T cell receptor beta chains from one sample sequenced in a study of CD8 T cells in ankylosing spondylitis. MiXCR, run by TCRdb on the 5' RACE reads, gives a single entry per CDR3 protein. Here the sample spans approximately 260,000 distinct CDR3 sequences, over 15% being singletons. Sequencing was carried out using blood, either unsorted or a sorted T cell fraction (not recorded which). The receptors originated from a male donor with ankylosing spondylitis or in good health (not recorded which).

This clonotype was seen more than once but under ten times. The chain carries TRBV6-2 or TRBV6-3 and TRBJ2-1, with D unclear. Germline lookup yields CDR1 MNHEY and CDR2 SVGEGT. The CDR3 extends over 13 amino acids. V was cut by 5 bases and J by 6 bases, with 11 bases left in between. Here the CDR3 DNA reads TGTGCCAGCAGTCTAGTCGAGGCCAATGAGCAGTTCTTC. Amino acids: CASSLVEANEQFF.

CDR3 loop: CSVDDRGEQYF. For the CDR3, the DNA is TGCAGCGTTGACGACCGGGGTGAGCAGTACTTC. The rearrangement uses TRBV29-1 and TRBJ2-7, with a weak D call TRBD2 (5 bases). CDR3 length equals 11 residues. V was shortened by 3 bases and J by 7 bases, with 10 bases between the two germline ends. Germline V gene sequence: CDR1 SQVTM, CDR2 ANQGSEA.

Points on this clonotype: The junction and the germline gene differ at one end; a read error may be behind it. This chain joins TRBV9 and TRBJ1-6; no clear D gene. The CDR3 totals 15 residues. Germline V lookup: CDR1 SGDLS, CDR2 YYNGEE. This CDR3 reads CAGSVVGEGMSPLHF. In DNA form, the CDR3 reads TGTGCCGGCAGCGTAGTCGGTGAAGGCATGTCACCCCTCCACTTT.

V is TRBV11-1 and J is TRBJ2-1; D is uncertain. V lost 8 bases and J 0 bases, leaving 11 bases between the germline ends. CDR3 length equals 14 residues. The germline V gene has CDR1 SGHAT and CDR2 FQDESV (reference sequence). CDR3 nucleotide sequence: TGTGCCAGCGCCCAGAGTTACTCCTACAATGAGCAGTTCTTC. This translates into CASAQSYSYNEQFF.

This clonotype was counted only a few times. This chain uses TRBV6-1 with TRBJ2-1; D perhaps matches TRBD1 (6 bases). V lost 8 bases to trimming and J lost 2 bases, with 19 bases between them. Germline V gene data show CDR1 as MNHNS and CDR2 as SASEGT. The CDR3 loop spans 16 amino acids. CDR3 protein: CASSHGGFSPYNEQFF. The CDR3 DNA follows: TGTGCCAGCTCCCATGGGGGCTTTAGCCCCTACAATGAGCAGTTCTTC.

The V call is TRBV27, the J call TRBJ2-7; 11 nucleotides align to TRBD2. This CDR3 comprises 14 residues. Trimming at V came to 4 bases and at J to 5 bases, leaving 4 bases not matched to a gene. In germline, CDR1 is MNHEY, CDR2 SMNVEV (reference sequence). The CDR3 DNA reads as TGTGCCAGCAGTTATCTAGCGGGAGGCCACGAGCAGTACTTC. Translating gives CASSYLAGGHEQYF.

This clonotype turned up a few times. This chain connects TRBV7-2 to TRBJ2-1; 7 positions match TRBD2. The J segment lost 6 bases and the V segment lost 1 base, leaving 6 bases of the junction unmatched. Germline loops: CDR1 SGHTA, CDR2 FQGNSA. CDR3 length: 15 amino acids. CDR3 in amino acids: CASSLGGGLRNEQFF. The DNA for the CDR3 is TGTGCCAGCAGCTTAGGCGGGGGACTACGCAATGAGCAGTTCTTC.

This chain joins TRBV7-2 and TRBJ2-1, with D possibly being TRBD1 (5 bases). Between the trimmed V and J ends, which lost 4 bases and 0 bases, there was a span of 10 bases. Per germline, CDR1 SGHTA and CDR2 FQGNSA. The CDR3 contains 15 residues. The CDR3 nucleotides are TGTGCCAGCAGCTCTGGTGGGGCCTCCTACAATGAGCAGTTCTTC. Its translation is CASSSGGASYNEQFF.

The rearrangement uses TRBV4-1 and TRBJ1-6, with no clear D. V was pared by 4 bases and J by 9 bases, with 10 bases between. The CDR3 has 13 residues. Germline V gene lookup returns CDR1 MGHRA and CDR2 YSYEKL. The CDR3: CASSPWRASPLHF. In DNA form, the CDR3 reads TGCGCCAGCAGCCCCTGGAGGGCTTCACCCCTCCACTTT.

This chain joins TRBV29-1 and TRBJ2-5; tentative D call: TRBD1 (7 bases). Germline loops: CDR1 SQVTM, CDR2 ANQGSEA. This CDR3 spans 14 amino acids. V shed 1 base and J shed 10 bases, with 19 bases lying between them. The CDR3 DNA sequence: TGCAGCGTTGAAGGAGTGGCGGGACAGTATGGCCAGTACTTC. As protein: CSVEGVAGQYGQYF. The full variable domain, with the rest looked up from reference TRBV29-1 and TRBJ2-5, is SAVISQKPSRDICQRGTSLTIQCQVDSQVTMMFWYRQQPGQSLTLIATANQGSEATYESGFVIDKFPISRPNLTFSTLTVSNMSPEDSSIYLCSVEGVAGQYGQYFGPGTRLLVL.

This clonotype was detected many times. The gene calls are TRBV28 and TRBJ2-7, with a weak D call TRBD2 (6 bases). Trimming pared 7 bases from V and 2 bases from J, leaving 18 bases between. This CDR3 comprises 15 residues. Per the germline V gene, CDR1 is MDHEN and CDR2 is SYDVKM. Here the CDR3 reads CASTPDGGIAYEQYF. CDR3 DNA: TGTGCCAGCACTCCCGACGGAGGGATAGCCTACGAGCAGTACTTC.

This clonotype came up a few times. The rearrangement uses TRBV27 and TRBJ2-2; TRBD2 agrees at 9 bases. Germline CDR1 MNHEY, CDR2 SMNVEV (reference sequence). J gave up 6 bases and V 7 bases, and 9 bases lay outside the gene matches. This CDR3 spans 15 amino acids. As DNA, the CDR3 is TGTGCCAGCACTTCTTGGTCTAGCGGGGCCGGGGAGCTGTTTTTT. Translation: CASTSWSSGAGELFF.

This clonotype appeared a few times. This chain uses TRBV24-1 with TRBJ2-3, with D unclear. V was clipped by 5 bases and J by 5 bases, with 7 bases between them. This CDR3 is 12 amino acids long. CDR1 and CDR2 (germline): KGHDR, SFDVKD. CDR3 loop: CATSVQEDTQYF. Here the CDR3 DNA reads TGTGCCACCAGTGTTCAGGAAGATACGCAGTATTTT.

The DNA of the CDR3 is TGCGCCAGCAGCCCGCGGGGCAGTCCTTTCTCCTACAATGAGCAGTTCTTC. It codes for CASSPRGSPFSYNEQFF. The chain joins TRBV4-1 to TRBJ2-1; TRBD2 might be the D (6 bases). Trimming left V 4 bases short and J 0 bases short, with 16 bases between. The CDR3 spans 17 residues. Germline CDR1 reads MGHRA; CDR2 reads YSYEKL.

This clonotype has more than one count but fewer than ten. V and J are TRBV29-1 and TRBJ2-1; 14 bases match TRBD2. Germline CDR1 and CDR2: SQVTM and ANQGSEA. Germline trimming cut 6 bases from V and 9 bases from J; bases unmatched to any gene: 7. The CDR3 runs to 14 residues. CDR3 sequence reads: CSVRGLAGGSEQFF. DNA for the CDR3: TGCAGCGTCCGAGGACTAGCGGGAGGATCTGAGCAGTTCTTC.

This clonotype was seen more than once but under ten times. The chain has TRBV5-5 and TRBJ2-5; D not certain. In germline, CDR1 is SGHKS, CDR2 YYEKEE (reference sequence). Trimming left V 1 base short and J 3 bases short, with 7 bases between. The CDR3 totals 13 residues. For the CDR3, the DNA is TGTGCCAGCAGCTTGCGACGGGAAGAGACCCAGTACTTC. Translated: CASSLRREETQYF.

In nucleotides, the CDR3 is TGCAGCGTTCCGGACTCCCAAATGTTCTTC. Translated: CSVPDSQMFF. The V call is TRBV29-1, the J call TRBJ2-1, with D possibly TRBD2 on 5 matching bases. The CDR3 contains 10 residues. Germline loops: CDR1 SQVTM, CDR2 ANQGSEA. With 5 bases removed from V and 15 bases from J, the gap between germline ends came to 14 bases.

This clonotype was picked up a small number of times. The chain joins TRBV29-1 to TRBJ2-7; 8 nucleotides align to TRBD1. Germline CDR1 reads SQVTM; CDR2 reads ANQGSEA. V lost 4 bases, J lost 3 bases, and 8 bases stayed unmatched. The CDR3 covers 14 residues. The CDR3 reads CSVVPGTGGYEQYF. CDR3 DNA: TGCAGCGTTGTCCCCGGGACAGGAGGCTACGAGCAGTACTTC.

This clonotype has a handful of counts. The J gene is TRBJ2-5, the V gene TRBV7-2; 15 bases align to TRBD2. The CDR3 loop spans 22 amino acids. CDR1 SGHTA and CDR2 FQGNSA come from the germline V gene. V gave up 5 bases and J gave up 1 base; unmatched junction bases: 20. The CDR3, as DNA: TGTGCCAGCAGCACGAGGGGGTCTCCGGGACTAGCGGGAGGAAGGAGCCAAGAGACCCAGTACTTC. Amino acids: CASSTRGSPGLAGGRSQETQYF.

The J gene is TRBJ2-7, the V gene TRBV7-9; no definite D call. The CDR3 is made up of 14 amino acids. Germline V gene lookup returns CDR1 SEHNR and CDR2 FQNEAQ (reference sequence). V was shortened by 5 bases and J by 3 bases, with 14 bases between the two germline ends. The CDR3 region has the DNA TGTGCCAGCAGCCCAAGACAACCTCTCTACGAGCAGTACTTC. It yields the protein CASSPRQPLYEQYF.

The J gene is TRBJ2-1, the V gene TRBV5-1; 9 bases are a match to TRBD2. This CDR3 comprises 14 residues. The ends lost 0 bases at V and 9 bases at J; junction bases unmatched: 4. Looked up from germline, CDR1 is SGHRS and CDR2 is YFSETQ. CDR3 DNA sequence: TGCGCCAGCAGCTTGGGACTAGCGGAGGGTGAGCAGTTCTTC. Its protein product is CASSLGLAEGEQFF.

This clonotype was observed many times. The V call is TRBV11-2, the J call TRBJ2-7; no firm D call. The germline gives CDR1 SGHAT, CDR2 FQNNGV. Trimming removed 0 bases at V and 0 bases at J, with 12 bases between. The CDR3 covers 16 residues. CDR3 DNA: TGTGCCAGCAGCTTAGATAGGGCCACTTACTCCTACGAGCAGTACTTC. Amino acid sequence: CASSLDRATYSYEQYF.